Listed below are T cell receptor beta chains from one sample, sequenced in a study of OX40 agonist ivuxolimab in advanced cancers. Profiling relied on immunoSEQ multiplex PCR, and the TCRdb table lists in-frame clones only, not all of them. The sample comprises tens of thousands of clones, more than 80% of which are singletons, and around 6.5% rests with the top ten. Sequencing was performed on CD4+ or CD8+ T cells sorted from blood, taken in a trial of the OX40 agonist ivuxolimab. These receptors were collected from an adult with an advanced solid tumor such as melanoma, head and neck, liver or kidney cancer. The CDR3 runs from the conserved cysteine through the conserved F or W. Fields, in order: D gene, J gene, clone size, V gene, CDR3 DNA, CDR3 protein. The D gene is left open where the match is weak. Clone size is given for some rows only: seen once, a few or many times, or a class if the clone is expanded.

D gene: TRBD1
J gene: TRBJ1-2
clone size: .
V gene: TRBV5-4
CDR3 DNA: TGTGCCAGCAGCGGGGGACAGGAAACAAGCTATGGCTACACCTTC
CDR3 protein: CASSGGQETSYGYTF

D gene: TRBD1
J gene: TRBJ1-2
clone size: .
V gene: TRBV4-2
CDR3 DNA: TGTGCCAGCAGCCAAGAAGGGACAGGGACAGGCGGCGGCTACACCTTC
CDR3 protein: CASSQEGTGTGGGYTF

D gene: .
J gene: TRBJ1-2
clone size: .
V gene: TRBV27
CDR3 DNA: TGTGCCAGCAGTCCGGGACATAACTATGGCTACACCTTC
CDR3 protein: CASSPGHNYGYTF

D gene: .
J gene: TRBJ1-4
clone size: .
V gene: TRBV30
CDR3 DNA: TGTGCCTCCCCGACCTCATCTGGAGATAATGAAAAACTGTTTTTT
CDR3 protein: CASPTSSGDNEKLFF

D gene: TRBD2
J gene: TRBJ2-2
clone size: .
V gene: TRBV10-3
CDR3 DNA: TGTGCCATCATCCAGGACCCGGGGGGGACCGGGGAGCTGTTTTTT
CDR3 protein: CAIIQDPGGTGELFF

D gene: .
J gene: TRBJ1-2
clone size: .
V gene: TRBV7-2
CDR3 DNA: TGTGCCAGCAGTCAGGCGGGGGTTGGCGGCTACACCTTC
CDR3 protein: CASSQAGVGGYTF

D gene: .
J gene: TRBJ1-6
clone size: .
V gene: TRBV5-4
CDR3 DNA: TGTGCCAGCAGCTATGCTACCACGGGTTCACCCCTCCACTTT
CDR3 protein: CASSYATTGSPLHF

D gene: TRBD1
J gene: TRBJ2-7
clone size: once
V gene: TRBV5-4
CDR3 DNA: TGTGCCAGCAGCAGGGACAGCTACCCCGAGCAGTACTTC
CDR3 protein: CASSRDSYPEQYF

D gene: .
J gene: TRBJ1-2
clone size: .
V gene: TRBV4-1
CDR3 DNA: TGCGCCAGCAGCCAAGATGGCCCGAATGCTTTCTATGGCTACACCTTC
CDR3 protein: CASSQDGPNAFYGYTF

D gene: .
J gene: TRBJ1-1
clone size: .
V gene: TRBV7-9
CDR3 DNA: TGTGCCAGCAGCTTGTCAGGGGTTGATACTGAAGCTTTCTTT
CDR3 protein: CASSLSGVDTEAFF

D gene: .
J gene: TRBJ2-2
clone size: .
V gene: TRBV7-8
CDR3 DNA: TGTGCCAGCATCCCATTTGGAATGAACACCGGGGAGCTGTTTTTT
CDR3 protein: CASIPFGMNTGELFF

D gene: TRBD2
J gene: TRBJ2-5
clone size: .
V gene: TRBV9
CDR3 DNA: TGTGCCAGCAGCGTAGGCGGTAGCGGGGCAGAGACCCAGTACTTC
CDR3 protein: CASSVGGSGAETQYF

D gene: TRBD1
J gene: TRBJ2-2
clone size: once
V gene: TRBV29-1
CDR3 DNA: TGCAGCGTTGAGGACAGGGGATTTACCGGGGAGCTGTTTTTT
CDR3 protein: CSVEDRGFTGELFF

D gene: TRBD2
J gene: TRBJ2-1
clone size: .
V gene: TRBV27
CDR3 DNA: TGTGCCAGCAGTTGGGCTAGCGGTCCTATGAATGAGCAGTTCTTC
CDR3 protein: CASSWASGPMNEQFF

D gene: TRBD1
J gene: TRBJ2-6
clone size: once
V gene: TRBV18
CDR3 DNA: TGTGCCAGCTCACCGACTCAGGGGGAGTCTGGGGCCAACGTCCTGACTTTC
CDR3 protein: CASSPTQGESGANVLTF

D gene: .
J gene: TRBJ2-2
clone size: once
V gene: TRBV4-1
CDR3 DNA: TGCGCCAGCAGCCAAGTTCCCGGGCGCGGGGAGCTGTTTTTT
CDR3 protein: CASSQVPGRGELFF

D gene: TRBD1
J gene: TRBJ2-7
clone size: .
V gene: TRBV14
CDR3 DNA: TGTGCCAGCAGTCCATGGGACAGGGGACGGTCCTACGAGCAGTACTTC
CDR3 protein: CASSPWDRGRSYEQYF

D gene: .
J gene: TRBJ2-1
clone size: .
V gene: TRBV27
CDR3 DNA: TGTGCCAGCAGTTTAGTCGGGGGCTCCTACAATGAGCAGTTCTTC
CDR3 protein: CASSLVGGSYNEQFF

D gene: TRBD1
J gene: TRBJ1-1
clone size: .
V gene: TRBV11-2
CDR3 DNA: TGTGCCAGCAGCGCAGGGGGGGGCACTGAAGCTTTCTTT
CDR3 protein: CASSAGGGTEAFF

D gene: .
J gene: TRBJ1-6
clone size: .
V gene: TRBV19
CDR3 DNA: TGTGCCAGTAGTTGGTCGGGGGGAAATCGTTCACCCCTCCACTTT
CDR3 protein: CASSWSGGNRSPLHF

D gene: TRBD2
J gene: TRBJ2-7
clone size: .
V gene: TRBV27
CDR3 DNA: TGTGCCAGCGGCTCGGGACTAGCTAACGAGCAGTACTTC
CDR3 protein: CASGSGLANEQYF

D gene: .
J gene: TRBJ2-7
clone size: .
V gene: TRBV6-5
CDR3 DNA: TGTGCCAGCAGGACGGGGGACTACGAGCAGTACTTC
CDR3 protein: CASRTGDYEQYF

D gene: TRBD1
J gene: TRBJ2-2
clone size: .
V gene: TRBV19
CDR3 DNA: TGTGCCAGTAGTATACCAGCCGGACAGGGGGCAGGCGGGGAGCTGTTTTTT
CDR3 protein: CASSIPAGQGAGGELFF

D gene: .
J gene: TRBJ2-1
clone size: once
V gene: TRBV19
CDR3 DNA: TGTGCCAGTAGTCCATTAGCCAATGAGCAGTTCTTC
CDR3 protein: CASSPLANEQFF

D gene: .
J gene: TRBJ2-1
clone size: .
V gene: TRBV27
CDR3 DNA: TGTGCCAGCAGTCGAGAGGGCCCCTTCTACAATGAGCAGTTCTTC
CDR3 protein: CASSREGPFYNEQFF

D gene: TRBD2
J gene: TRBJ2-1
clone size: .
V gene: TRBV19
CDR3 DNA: TGTGCCAGTAGTATAGCGGGGGGGTCCTACAATGAGCAGTTCTTC
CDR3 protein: CASSIAGGSYNEQFF

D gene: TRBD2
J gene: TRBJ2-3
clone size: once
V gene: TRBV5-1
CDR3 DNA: TGCGCCAGCAGCTCACTAGCGGGAGGCACAGATACGCAGTATTTT
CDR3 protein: CASSSLAGGTDTQYF

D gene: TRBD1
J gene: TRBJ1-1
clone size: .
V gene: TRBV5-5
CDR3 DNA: TGTGCCAGCAGCAACTGGGACAGCAACGATGAAGCTTTCTTT
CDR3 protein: CASSNWDSNDEAFF

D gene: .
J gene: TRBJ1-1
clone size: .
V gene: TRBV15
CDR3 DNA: TGTGCCACCAGCAGAGATGCCGGGGGTCCAGGCACTGAAGCTTTCTTT
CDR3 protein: CATSRDAGGPGTEAFF

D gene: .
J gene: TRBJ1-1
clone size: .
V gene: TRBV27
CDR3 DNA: TGTGCCAGCAGTTGGACAGCGAACACTGAAGCTTTCTTT
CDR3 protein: CASSWTANTEAFF

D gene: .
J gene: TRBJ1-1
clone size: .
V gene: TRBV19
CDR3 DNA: TGTGCCAGTAGTATGTCGGGTCCCACTGAAGCTTTCTTT
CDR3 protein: CASSMSGPTEAFF

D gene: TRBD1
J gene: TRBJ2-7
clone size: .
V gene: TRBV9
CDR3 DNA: TGTGCCAGCAGCCCGGGACAGGGCCCGAGCTCCTACGAGCAGTACTTC
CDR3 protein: CASSPGQGPSSYEQYF

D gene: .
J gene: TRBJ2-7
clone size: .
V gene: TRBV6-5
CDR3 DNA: TGTGCCAGCAGTTTACTAGTCAACGAGCAGTACTTC
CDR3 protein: CASSLLVNEQYF

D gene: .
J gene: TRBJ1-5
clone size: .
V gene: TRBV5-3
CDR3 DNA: TGTGCCAGAAGTTACCTCGGGCGGGGCAGGAAGACCTCTAGCAATCAGCCCCAGCATTTT
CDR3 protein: CARSYLGRGRKTSSNQPQHF

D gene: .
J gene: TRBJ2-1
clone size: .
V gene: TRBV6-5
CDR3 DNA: TGTGCCAGCAGTTACTCTGGGAGCGGCCCCAGAAGTGAGCAGTTCTTC
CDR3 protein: CASSYSGSGPRSEQFF

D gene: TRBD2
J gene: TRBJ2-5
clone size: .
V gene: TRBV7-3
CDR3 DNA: TGTGCCAGCAGCTTAACTTCACGGGAGGGGAAAGAGACCCAGTACTTC
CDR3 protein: CASSLTSREGKETQYF

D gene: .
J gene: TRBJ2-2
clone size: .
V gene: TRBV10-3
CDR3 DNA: TGTGCCACGTCGGTAGGGGGGAACACCGGGGAGCTGTTTTTT
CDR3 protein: CATSVGGNTGELFF

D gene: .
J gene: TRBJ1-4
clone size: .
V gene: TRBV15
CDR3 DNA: TGTGCCACCAGCGGGCCTTCAGTCAGAGCGGATGAAAAACTGTTTTTT
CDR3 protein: CATSGPSVRADEKLFF

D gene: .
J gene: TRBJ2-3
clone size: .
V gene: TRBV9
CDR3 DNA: TGTGCCAGCAGCGTAGTGAACGGAGCCACAGATACGCAGTATTTT
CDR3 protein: CASSVVNGATDTQYF

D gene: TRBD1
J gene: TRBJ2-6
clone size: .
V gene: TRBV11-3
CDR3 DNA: TGTGCCAGCAGCGACAGGGGACAGGGGGCCTTACCCTCTGGGGCCAACGTCCTGACTTTC
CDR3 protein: CASSDRGQGALPSGANVLTF

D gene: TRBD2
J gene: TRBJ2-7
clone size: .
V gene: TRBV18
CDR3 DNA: TGTGCCAGCTCGGACGGACTAGCGGCCTTGTTGTACTTC
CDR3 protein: CASSDGLAALLYF

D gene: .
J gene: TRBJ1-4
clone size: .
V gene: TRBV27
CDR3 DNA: TGTGCCAGCGGCCGGGGTGAAAAACTGTTTTTT
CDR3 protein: CASGRGEKLFF

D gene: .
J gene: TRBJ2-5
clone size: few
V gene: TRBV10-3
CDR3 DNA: TGTGCCATCAGTGAGTCTAGCGGCATGCGGGAGACCCAGTACTTC
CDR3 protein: CAISESSGMRETQYF

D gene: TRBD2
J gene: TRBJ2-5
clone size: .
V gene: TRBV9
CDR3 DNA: TGTGCCAGCAGCGTGTACGGGGGGGCCGGTGAGACCCAGTACTTC
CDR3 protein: CASSVYGGAGETQYF

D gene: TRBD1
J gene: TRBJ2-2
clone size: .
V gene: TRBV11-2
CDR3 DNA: TGTGCCAGCAGCCCAACGGACAGGACGAACACCGGGGAGCTGTTTTTT
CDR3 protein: CASSPTDRTNTGELFF

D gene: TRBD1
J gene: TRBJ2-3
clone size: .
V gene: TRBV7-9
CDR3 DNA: TGTGCCACCCCGACAGGGGCAAGAGATACGCAGTATTTT
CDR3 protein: CATPTGARDTQYF

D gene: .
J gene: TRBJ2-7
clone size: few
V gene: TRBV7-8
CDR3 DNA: TGTGCCAGCAGCCCGCCATCCTACGAGCAGTACTTC
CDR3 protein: CASSPPSYEQYF

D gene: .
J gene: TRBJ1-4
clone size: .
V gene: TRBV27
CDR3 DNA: TGTGCCAGCAGTCCGACGACTGCGTGGCTGGGCGAAAAACTGTTTTTT
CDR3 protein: CASSPTTAWLGEKLFF

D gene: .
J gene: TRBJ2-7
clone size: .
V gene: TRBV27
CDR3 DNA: TGTGCCAGCAGTTTATATTCCCGAAGGAGGTTTTACGAGCAGTACTTC
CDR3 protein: CASSLYSRRRFYEQYF

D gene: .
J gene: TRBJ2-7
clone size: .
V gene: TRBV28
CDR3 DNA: TGTGCCAGCAGCGAGGGAATTAACGAGCAGTACTTC
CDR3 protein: CASSEGINEQYF